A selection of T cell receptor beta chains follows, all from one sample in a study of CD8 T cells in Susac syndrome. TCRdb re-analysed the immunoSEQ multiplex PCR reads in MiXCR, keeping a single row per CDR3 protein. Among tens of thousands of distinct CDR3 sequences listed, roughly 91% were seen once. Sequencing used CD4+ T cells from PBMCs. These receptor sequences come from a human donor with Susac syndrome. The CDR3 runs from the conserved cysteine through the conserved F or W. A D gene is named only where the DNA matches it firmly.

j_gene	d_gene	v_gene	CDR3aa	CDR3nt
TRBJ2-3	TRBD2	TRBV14	CASSPPGRINTQYF	TGTGCCAGCAGCCCCCCCGGGAGGATCAATACGCAGTATTTT
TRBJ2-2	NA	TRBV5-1	CASSPLEFTGELFF	TGCGCCAGCAGCCCACTCGAATTCACCGGGGAGCTGTTTTTT
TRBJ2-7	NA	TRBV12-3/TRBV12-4	CASSLGGEQYF	TGTGCCAGCAGCTTGGGGGGCGAGCAGTACTTC
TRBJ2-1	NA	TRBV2	CASSEVVGTGYNEQFF	TGTGCCAGCAGTGAAGTTGTGGGTACGGGATACAATGAGCAGTTCTTC
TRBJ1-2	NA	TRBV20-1	CSPMIQGIISGYTF	TGCAGTCCTATGATCCAGGGTATTATCTCTGGCTACACCTTC
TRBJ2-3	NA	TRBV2	CASSESPGPDTQYF	TGTGCCAGCAGTGAGAGTCCAGGGCCAGATACGCAGTATTTT
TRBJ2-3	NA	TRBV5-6	CASSVSGSQYF	TGTGCCAGCAGCGTCTCGGGGTCGCAGTATTTT
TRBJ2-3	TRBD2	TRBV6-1	CASSASGGGWKTDTQYF	TGTGCCAGCAGTGCTAGCGGGGGGGGCTGGAAAACAGATACGCAGTATTTT
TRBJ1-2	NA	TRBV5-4	CASSLVGGDYGYTF	TGTGCCAGCAGCTTGGTGGGGGGCGACTATGGCTACACCTTC
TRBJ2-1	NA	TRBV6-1	CASSPDLWASYNEQFF	TGTGCCAGCAGTCCCGACCTCTGGGCCTCCTACAATGAGCAGTTCTTC
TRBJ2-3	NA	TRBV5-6	CASSRGPPGTDTQYF	TGTGCCAGCAGCCGCGGCCCCCCCGGCACAGATACGCAGTATTTT